This entry is about one T cell receptor (beta chain). Its antigen is currently unknown. TCRdb's copy holds only in-frame clones and misses some; the assay was immunoSEQ multiplex PCR. The sample yields about 70,000 clones, 85% to 95% seen once. The entry originates in a study of lymphopenia after photon versus proton radiotherapy. The CDR3 is 15 amino acids. Trimming took 3 bases from V and 7 from J, leaving 15 bases between them. The germline gives CDR1 MGHRA, CDR2 YSYEKL. Findings of the study overall: After the lymphocyte nadir, photon-treated repertoires showed oligoclonal expansion, especially of CD8+ Temra cells. Relative stability marked proton patients; photon patients lost diversity and naive cells.

This chain connects TRBV4-1 to TRBJ1-4, with no clear D. The clonotype originates from a middle-aged woman with cholangiocarcinoma. Sequences were derived from peripheral blood, sampled from a patient treated with photon-based radiotherapy. This CDR3 is CASSHRESRAEKLFF. The CDR3 bases are TGCGCCAGCAGCCACCGCGAGTCCCGGGCTGAAAAACTGTTTTTT.